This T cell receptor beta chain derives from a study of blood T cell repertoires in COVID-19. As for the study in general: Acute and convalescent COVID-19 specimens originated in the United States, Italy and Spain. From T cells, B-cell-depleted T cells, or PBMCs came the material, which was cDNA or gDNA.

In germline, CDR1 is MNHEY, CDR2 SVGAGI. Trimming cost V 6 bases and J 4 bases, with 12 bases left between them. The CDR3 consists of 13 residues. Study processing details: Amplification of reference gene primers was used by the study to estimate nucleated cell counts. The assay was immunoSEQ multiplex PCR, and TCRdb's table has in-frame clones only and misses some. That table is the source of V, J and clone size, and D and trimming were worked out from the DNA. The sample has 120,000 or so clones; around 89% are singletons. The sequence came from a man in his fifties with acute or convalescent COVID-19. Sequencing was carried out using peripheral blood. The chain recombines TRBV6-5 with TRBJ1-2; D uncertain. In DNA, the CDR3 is TGTGCCAGCAGCTCCGGACTGAGCTATGGCTACACCTTC. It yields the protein CASSSGLSYGYTF.